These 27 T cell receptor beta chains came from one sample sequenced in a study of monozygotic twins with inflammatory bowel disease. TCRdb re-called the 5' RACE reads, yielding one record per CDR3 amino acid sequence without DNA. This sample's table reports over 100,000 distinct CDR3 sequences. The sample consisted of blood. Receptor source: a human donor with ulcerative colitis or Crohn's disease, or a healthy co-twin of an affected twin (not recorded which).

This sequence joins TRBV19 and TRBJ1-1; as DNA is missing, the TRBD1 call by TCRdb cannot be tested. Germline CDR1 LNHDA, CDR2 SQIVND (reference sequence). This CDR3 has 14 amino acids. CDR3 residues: CASIYRGPNTEAFF.

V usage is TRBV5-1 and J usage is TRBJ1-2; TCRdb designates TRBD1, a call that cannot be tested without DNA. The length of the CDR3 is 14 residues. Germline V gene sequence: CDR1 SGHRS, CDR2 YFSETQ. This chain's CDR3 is CASSSVQTAGGYTF.

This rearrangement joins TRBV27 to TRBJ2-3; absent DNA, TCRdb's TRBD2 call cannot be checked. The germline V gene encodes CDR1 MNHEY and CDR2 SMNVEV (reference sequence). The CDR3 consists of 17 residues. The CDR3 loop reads CASSLARVAESTDTQYF.

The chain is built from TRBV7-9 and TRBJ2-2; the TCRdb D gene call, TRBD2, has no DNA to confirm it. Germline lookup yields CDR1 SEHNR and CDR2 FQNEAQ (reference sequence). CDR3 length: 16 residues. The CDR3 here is CASSSRLAVESGELFF.

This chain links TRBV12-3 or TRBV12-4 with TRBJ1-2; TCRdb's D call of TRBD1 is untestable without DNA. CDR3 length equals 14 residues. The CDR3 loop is CASSWAGIRDGYTF.

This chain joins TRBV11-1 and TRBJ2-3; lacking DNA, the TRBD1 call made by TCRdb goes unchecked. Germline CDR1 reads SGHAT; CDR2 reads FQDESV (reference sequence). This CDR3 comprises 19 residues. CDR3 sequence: CASSSAPPTGNQPTDTQYF.

The CDR3 here is CASSEDPSGYGYTF. V usage is TRBV3-1 and J usage is TRBJ1-2. From germline, CDR1 is LGHDT and CDR2 YNNKEL (reference sequence). The CDR3 totals 14 residues. Full variable domain (outside the CDR3, taken from reference TRBV3-1 and TRBJ1-2): DTAVSQTPKYLVTQMGNDKSIKCEQNLGHDTMYWYKQDSKKFLKIMFSYNNKELIINETVPNRFSPKSPDKAHLNLHINSLELGDSAVYFCASSEDPSGYGYTFGSGTRLTVV.

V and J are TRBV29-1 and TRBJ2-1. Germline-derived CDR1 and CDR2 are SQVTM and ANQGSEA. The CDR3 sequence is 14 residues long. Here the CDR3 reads CSVVAGSSYNEQFF.

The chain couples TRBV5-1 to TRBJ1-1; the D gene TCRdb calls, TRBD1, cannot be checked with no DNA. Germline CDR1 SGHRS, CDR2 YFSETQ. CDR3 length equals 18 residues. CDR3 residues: CASSLGEGQGRWTSEAFF.

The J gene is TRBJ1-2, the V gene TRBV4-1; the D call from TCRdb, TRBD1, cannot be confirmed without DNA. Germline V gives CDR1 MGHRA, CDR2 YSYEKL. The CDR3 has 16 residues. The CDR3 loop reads CASSPQTGTANYGYTF.

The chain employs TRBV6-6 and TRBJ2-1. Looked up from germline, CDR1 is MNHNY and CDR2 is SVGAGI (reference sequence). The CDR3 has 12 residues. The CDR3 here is CASSKRYNEQFF.

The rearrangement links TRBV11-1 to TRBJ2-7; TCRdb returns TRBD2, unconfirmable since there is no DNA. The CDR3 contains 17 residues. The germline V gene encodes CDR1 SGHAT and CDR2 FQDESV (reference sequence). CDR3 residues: CASSSRTSGRARGEQYF.

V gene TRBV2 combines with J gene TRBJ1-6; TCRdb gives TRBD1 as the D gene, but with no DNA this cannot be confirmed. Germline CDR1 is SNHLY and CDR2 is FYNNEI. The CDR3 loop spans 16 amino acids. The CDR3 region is CASSERGETYNSPLHF.

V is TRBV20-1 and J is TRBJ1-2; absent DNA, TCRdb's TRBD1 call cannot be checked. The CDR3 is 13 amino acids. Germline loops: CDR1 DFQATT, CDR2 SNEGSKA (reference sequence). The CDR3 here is CSAWQGDVYGYTF.

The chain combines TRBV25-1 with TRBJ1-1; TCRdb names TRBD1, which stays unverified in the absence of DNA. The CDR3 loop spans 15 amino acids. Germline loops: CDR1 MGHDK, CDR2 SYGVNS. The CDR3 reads CASSPPDTPNTEAFF.

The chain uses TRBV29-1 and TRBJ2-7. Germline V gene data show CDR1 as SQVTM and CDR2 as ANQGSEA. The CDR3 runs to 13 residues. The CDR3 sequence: CSVEAPDSYEQYF.

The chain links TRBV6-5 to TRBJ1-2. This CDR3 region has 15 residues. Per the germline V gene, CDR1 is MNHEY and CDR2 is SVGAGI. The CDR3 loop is CASSYSTVDNYGYTF.

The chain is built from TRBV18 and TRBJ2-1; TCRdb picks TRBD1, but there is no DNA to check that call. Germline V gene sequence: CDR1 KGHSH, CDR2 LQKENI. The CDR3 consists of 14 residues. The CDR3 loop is CASSPRDRNNEQFF. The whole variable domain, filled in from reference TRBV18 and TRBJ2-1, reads NAGVMQNPRHLVRRRGQEARLRCSPMKGHSHVYWYRQLPEEGLKFMVYLQKENIIDESGMPKERFSAEFPKEGPSILRIQQVVRGDSAAYFCASSPRDRNNEQFFGPGTRLTVL.

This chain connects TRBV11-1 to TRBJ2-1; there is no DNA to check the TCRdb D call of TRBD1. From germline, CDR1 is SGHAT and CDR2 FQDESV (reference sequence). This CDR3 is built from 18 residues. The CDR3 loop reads CASSPRDRGMMSYNEQFF. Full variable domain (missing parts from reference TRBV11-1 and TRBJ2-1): EAEVAQSPRYKITEKSQAVAFWCDPISGHATLYWYRQILGQGPELLVQFQDESVVDDSQLPKDRFSAERLKGVDSTLKIQPAELGDSAMYLCASSPRDRGMMSYNEQFFGPGTRLTVL.

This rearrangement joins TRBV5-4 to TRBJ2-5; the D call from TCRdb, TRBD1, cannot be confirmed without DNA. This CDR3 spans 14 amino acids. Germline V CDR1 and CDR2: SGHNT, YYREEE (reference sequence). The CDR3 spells CASSWGQGPETQYF. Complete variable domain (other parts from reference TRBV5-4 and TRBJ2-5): ETGVTQSPTHLIKTRGQQVTLRCSSQSGHNTVSWYQQALGQGPQFIFQYYREEENGRGNFPPRFSGLQFPNYSSELNVNALELDDSALYLCASSWGQGPETQYFGPGTRLLVL.

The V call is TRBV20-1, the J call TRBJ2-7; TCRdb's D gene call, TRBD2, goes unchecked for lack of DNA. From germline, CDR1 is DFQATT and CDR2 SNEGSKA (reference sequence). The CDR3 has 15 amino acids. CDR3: CSAINLAGVSYEQYF.

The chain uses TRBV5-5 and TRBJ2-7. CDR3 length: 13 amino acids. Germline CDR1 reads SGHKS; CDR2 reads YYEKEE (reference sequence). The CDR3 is CASSLVYSYEQYF.

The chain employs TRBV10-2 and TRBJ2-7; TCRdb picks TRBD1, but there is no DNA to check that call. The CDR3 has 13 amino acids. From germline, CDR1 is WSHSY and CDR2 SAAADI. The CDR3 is CARSESRGLEQYF.

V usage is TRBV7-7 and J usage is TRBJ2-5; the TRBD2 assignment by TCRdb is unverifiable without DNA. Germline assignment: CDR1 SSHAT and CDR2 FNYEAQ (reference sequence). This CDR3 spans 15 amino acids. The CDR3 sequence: CASSFGLAGDETQYF.

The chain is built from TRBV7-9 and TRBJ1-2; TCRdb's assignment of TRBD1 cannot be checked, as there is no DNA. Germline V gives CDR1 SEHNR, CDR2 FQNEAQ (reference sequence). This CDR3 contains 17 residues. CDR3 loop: CASSLALPGQGARGYTF. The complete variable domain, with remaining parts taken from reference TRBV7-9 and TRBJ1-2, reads DTGVSQNPRHKITKRGQNVTFRCDPISEHNRLYWYRQTLGQGPEFLTYFQNEAQLEKSRLLSDRFSAERPKGSFSTLEIQRTEQGDSAMYLCASSLALPGQGARGYTFGSGTRLTVV.

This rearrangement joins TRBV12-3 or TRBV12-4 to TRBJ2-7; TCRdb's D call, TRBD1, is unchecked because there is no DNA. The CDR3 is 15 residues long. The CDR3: CASSPPRGAQYEQYF.

This CDR3 reads CASSLEMGTNEKLFF. J is TRBJ1-4 and V is TRBV4-3. The CDR3 sequence is 15 residues long. Germline assignment: CDR1 LGHNA and CDR2 YSLEER.